Below are 17 T cell receptor beta chains sequenced from a single sample in a study of identical twins. TCRdb re-analysed the 5' RACE reads in MiXCR, keeping a single row per CDR3 protein. The data contain 600,000 to 700,000 distinct CDR3 sequences, 21% of them seen just once; the ten biggest clones take up more than 4%. Separately, the same data were catalogued under a study of T cells expressing NK-cell markers.

The material sequenced was PBMCs. The receptors stem from a woman under 30 in good health.

This clonotype showed up many times. The J gene is TRBJ1-2, the V gene TRBV29-1; no firm D call. This CDR3 spans 13 amino acids. Germline loops: CDR1 SQVTM, CDR2 ANQGSEA. Trimming left V 3 bases short and J 7 bases short, with 15 bases between. The CDR3 DNA sequence: TGCAGCGTTGAGGAACAAGGTTCTGGTGGCTACACCTTC. This translates into CSVEEQGSGGYTF.

The sample holds many counts of this clonotype. The chain uses TRBV4-2 and TRBJ2-7, with unresolved D. CDR1 is LGHNA and CDR2 is YNFKEQ in the germline V gene. The CDR3 consists of 13 residues. V was clipped by 3 bases and J by 4 bases, with 10 bases between them. The CDR3 spells CASSHTVNYEQYF. The CDR3 bases are TGTGCCAGCAGCCATACAGTAAATTACGAGCAGTACTTC.

This clonotype was detected a few times. The gene calls are TRBV20-1 and TRBJ1-1, with D perhaps matching TRBD1 (5 bases). CDR3 size: 14 residues. CDR1 and CDR2 (germline): DFQATT, SNEGSKA (reference sequence). Between the trimmed V and J ends, which lost 1 base and 1 base, there was a span of 10 bases. The CDR3 DNA reads as TGCAGTGCTAGAGGTTTGAGGGGGAACACTGAAGCTTTCTTT. As protein: CSARGLRGNTEAFF.

This clonotype showed up many times. The rearrangement joins TRBV5-1 to TRBJ1-6, with 9 bases aligning to TRBD1. The V gene's germline CDR1 is SGHRS and CDR2 YFSETQ. CDR3 length: 15 residues. Trimming at V came to 6 bases and at J to 6 bases, leaving 7 bases not matched to a gene. CDR3 sequence (DNA): TGCGCCAGCACTACCGGGACAGGGAGTAATTCACCCCTCCACTTT. Residues: CASTTGTGSNSPLHF.

In its sample, this clonotype was seen a few times. The chain joins TRBV9 to TRBJ1-2, with D unresolved. With 0 bases removed from V and 0 bases from J, the gap between germline ends came to 12 bases. The CDR3 is made up of 16 amino acids. Germline lookup yields CDR1 SGDLS and CDR2 YYNGEE. The CDR3 loop reads CASSVGAGTSNYGYTF. CDR3 bases: TGTGCCAGCAGCGTAGGGGCAGGAACCTCTAACTATGGCTACACCTTC.

The chain uses TRBV20-1 and TRBJ2-3, with D perhaps matching TRBD1 or TRBD2 (5 bases each). CDR3 length: 13 amino acids. V lost 0 bases and J 9 bases, leaving 13 bases between the germline ends. Germline CDR1 DFQATT, CDR2 SNEGSKA (reference sequence). CDR3 sequence: CSARDGATPTQYF. The CDR3 region has the DNA TGCAGTGCTAGAGACGGGGCGACGCCAACGCAGTATTTT.

This clonotype was seen ten or more times. The gene calls are TRBV15 and TRBJ2-5; D ambiguous. From germline, CDR1 is LNHNV and CDR2 YYDKDF (reference sequence). This CDR3 has 13 amino acids. Trimming removed 0 bases from V and 3 bases from J, with 5 bases in between. This CDR3 reads CATSRDQKETQYF. CDR3 sequence (DNA): TGTGCCACCAGCAGAGATCAGAAAGAGACCCAGTACTTC.

V is TRBV12-3 or TRBV12-4 and J is TRBJ2-1; D call uncertain. The V end lost 3 bases, the J end lost 3 bases, and 9 bases lay between the germline ends. The CDR3 is 14 amino acids. Here the CDR3 DNA reads TGTGCCAGCAGTTTTTACACCGACTACAATGAGCAGTTCTTC. Translated: CASSFYTDYNEQFF.

The chain couples TRBV7-9 to TRBJ2-6; TRBD2 aligns across 7 bases. CDR1 is SEHNR, CDR2 FQNEAQ, per germline (reference sequence). The V and J ends lost 7 bases and 9 bases, in that order; junction bases with no gene match: 15. This CDR3 region has 16 residues. The CDR3 is CASTPGRVGYGNVLTF. DNA for the CDR3: TGTGCCAGCACCCCAGGGAGGGTAGGGTATGGCAACGTCCTGACTTTC.

CDR3 bases: TGTGCCAGCAGCTTAGGAGTCAGGGTAGCGGTTCAGGGAGAAGAGACCCAGTACTTC. It specifies CASSLGVRVAVQGEETQYF. The V call is TRBV7-6, the J call TRBJ2-5; D may be TRBD2 (6 bases). The CDR3 covers 19 residues. Trimming pared 1 base from V and 3 bases from J, leaving 24 bases between. The V gene's germline CDR1 is SGHVS and CDR2 FNYEAQ.

This clonotype has only a few counts. The chain employs TRBV20-1 and TRBJ2-7, with D possibly matching TRBD1 (6 bases). V was trimmed by 0 bases and J by 4 bases, leaving 16 bases between them. The CDR3 runs to 15 residues. The germline V gene has CDR1 DFQATT and CDR2 SNEGSKA (reference sequence). The CDR3 sequence is CSARDRKGELYEQYF. The CDR3 DNA sequence: TGCAGTGCTAGAGATCGGAAGGGGGAGCTATACGAGCAGTACTTC.

The V call is TRBV14, the J call TRBJ2-4; D unresolved. Germline lookup yields CDR1 SGHDN and CDR2 FVKESK. The length of the CDR3 is 14 residues. V was pared by 1 base and J by 2 bases, with 6 bases between. The chain's CDR3 is CASSQGGPKNIQYF. The CDR3 DNA reads TGTGCCAGCAGCCAAGGTGGCCCCAAAAACATTCAGTACTTC.

The sample holds many counts of this clonotype. V and J are TRBV5-1 and TRBJ1-2; D is undetermined. The CDR3 spans 13 residues. CDR1 is SGHRS and CDR2 is YFSETQ in the germline V gene. V lost 0 bases, J lost 2 bases, and 5 bases lay in between. This CDR3 is CASSLVGNYGYTF. CDR3 coding DNA: TGCGCCAGCAGCTTGGTGGGGAACTATGGCTACACCTTC.

Many counts were recorded for this clonotype. The chain carries TRBV7-8 and TRBJ2-7; D tentatively reads TRBD1 or TRBD2 (5 bases each). V lost 7 bases, J lost 0 bases, and 16 bases lay in between. CDR3 length equals 15 residues. Germline-derived CDR1 and CDR2 are SGHVS and FQNEAQ. CDR3: CASNSPGGGSYEQYF. The CDR3 nucleotides are TGTGCCAGCAACTCTCCTGGGGGTGGCTCCTACGAGCAGTACTTC.

The chain employs TRBV7-2 and TRBJ2-7; 8 bases are a match to TRBD1. The junction had 11 bases not matched to a gene; V was cut back by 2 bases and J by 5 bases. CDR3 length: 16 amino acids. Germline lookup yields CDR1 SGHTA and CDR2 FQGNSA. CDR3 bases: TGTGCCAGCAGCTTACTGCCTGGACAGGGCCCCCACGAGCAGTACTTC. Translation: CASSLLPGQGPHEQYF.

This clonotype was detected many times. The CDR3 protein is CASIEAGDYSYNEQFF. The CDR3, as DNA: TGCGCCAGCATTGAAGCGGGGGACTACTCCTACAATGAGCAGTTCTTC. This chain joins TRBV5-1 and TRBJ2-1; 8 nucleotides match TRBD2. V lost 6 bases to trimming and J lost 0 bases; unmatched junction nucleotides: 8. CDR1 and CDR2 from the germline V gene are SGHRS and YFSETQ. This CDR3 is built from 16 residues.

The V gene is TRBV11-2, the J gene TRBJ2-1, with 8 bases matching TRBD2. The CDR3 consists of 14 residues. J lost 6 bases, V lost 4 bases, and 5 bases had no gene match. The V gene's germline CDR1 is SGHAT and CDR2 FQNNGV. CDR3 loop: CASSYHTSGNEQFF. DNA for the CDR3: TGTGCCAGCAGCTACCATACTAGCGGCAATGAGCAGTTCTTC.